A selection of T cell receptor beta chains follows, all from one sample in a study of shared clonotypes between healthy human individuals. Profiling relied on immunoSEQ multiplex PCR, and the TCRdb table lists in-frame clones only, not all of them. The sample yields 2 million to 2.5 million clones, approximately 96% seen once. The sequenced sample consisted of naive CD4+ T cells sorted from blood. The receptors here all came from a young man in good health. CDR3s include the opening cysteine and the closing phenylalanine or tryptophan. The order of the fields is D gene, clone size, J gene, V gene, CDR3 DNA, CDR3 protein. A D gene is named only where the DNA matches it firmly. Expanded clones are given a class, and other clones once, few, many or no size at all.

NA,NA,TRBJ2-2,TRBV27,TGTGCCAGCAGTTTAAGCTCTCGACAGTGGGCCACCGGGGAGCTGTTTTTT,CASSLSSRQWATGELFF
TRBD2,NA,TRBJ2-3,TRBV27,TGTGCCAGCAGCCGCGGCAGCGGGGGGGCCGCAGATACGCAGTATTTT,CASSRGSGGAADTQYF
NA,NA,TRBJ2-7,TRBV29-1,TGCAGCGTTGGTGGTGGGGCGCGTTCCTACGAGCAGTACTTC,CSVGGGARSYEQYF
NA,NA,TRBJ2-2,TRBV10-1,TGCGCCAGCAGTGAAGGCTCGTCGGTAAAGCTGTTTTTT,CASSEGSSVKLFF
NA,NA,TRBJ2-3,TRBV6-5,TGTGCCAGCAACAGACAGGACACAGATACGCAGTATTTT,CASNRQDTDTQYF
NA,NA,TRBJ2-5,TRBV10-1,TGCGCCAGCAGTGAAGGCAGAGGGGTAGGCAGGACCCAGTACTTC,CASSEGRGVGRTQYF
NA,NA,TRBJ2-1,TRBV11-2,TGTGCCAGCAGCTTAGGAGGGCTGTCCGGGGAGCAGTTCTTC,CASSLGGLSGEQFF
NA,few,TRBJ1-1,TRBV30,TGTGCCTGGACCGCGTTGGGATCTTCCTTCACTGAAGCTTTCTTT,CAWTALGSSFTEAFF
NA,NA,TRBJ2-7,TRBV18,TGTGCCAGCTCACCACGAGAACCCCCCGAGCAGTACTTC,CASSPREPPEQYF
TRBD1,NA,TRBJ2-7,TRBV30,TGTGCCTGGAGTTCAGGGGGTGCCTACGAGCAGTACTTC,CAWSSGGAYEQYF
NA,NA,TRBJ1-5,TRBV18,TGTGCCAGCTCAATGACAGGTTATAGCAATCAGCCCCAGCATTTT,CASSMTGYSNQPQHF
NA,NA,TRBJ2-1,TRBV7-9,TGTGCCAGCGAAAGGGTGGGGGGCCGCTACAATGAGCAGTTCTTC,CASERVGGRYNEQFF
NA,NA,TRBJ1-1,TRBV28,TGTGCCAGCAGTTCGATGAACACTGAAGCTTTCTTT,CASSSMNTEAFF
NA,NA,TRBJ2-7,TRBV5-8,TGTGCCAGCAGCTTGGACAGGGCGTACGAGCAGTACTTC,CASSLDRAYEQYF
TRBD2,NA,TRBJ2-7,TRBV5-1,TGCGCCAGCAGATGGACAGCGGGAGGGTCCCTCGAGCAGTACTTC,CASRWTAGGSLEQYF
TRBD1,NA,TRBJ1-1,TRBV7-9,TGTGCCAGCAGCTTGAGACAGGGAATGAACACTGAAGCTTTCTTT,CASSLRQGMNTEAFF
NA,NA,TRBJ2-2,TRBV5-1,TGCGCCAGCTCCTTGGGGGGGACAGCCACCGGGGAGCTGTTTTTT,CASSLGGTATGELFF
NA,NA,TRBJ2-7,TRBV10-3,TGTGCCATCAGTGACATTCACGAGCAGTACTTC,CAISDIHEQYF
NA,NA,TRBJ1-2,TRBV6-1,TGTGCCAGCAGCCCAAGCCTTTATGGCTACACCTTC,CASSPSLYGYTF
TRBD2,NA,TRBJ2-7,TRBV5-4,TGTGCCAGCAGCCCCGGACTAGCGGGAGTCGAATACGAGCAGTACTTC,CASSPGLAGVEYEQYF
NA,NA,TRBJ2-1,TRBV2,TGTGCCAGCAGCGAAACGGTTGTGGGCGAGCAGTTCTTC,CASSETVVGEQFF
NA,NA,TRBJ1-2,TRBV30,TGTGCCTGGAGTGTAGGGGTATCTAACTATGGCTACACCTTC,CAWSVGVSNYGYTF
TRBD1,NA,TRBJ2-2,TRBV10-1,TGCGCCAGCAGTCCCGGGACAGACGCGAACACCGGGGAGCTGTTTTTT,CASSPGTDANTGELFF
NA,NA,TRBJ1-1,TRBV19,TGTGCCAGTAGTATAGTAGGGGTGACTGAAGCTTTCTTT,CASSIVGVTEAFF
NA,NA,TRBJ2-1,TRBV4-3,TGCGCCAGCAGCCAAGAGGGAACCGCGACTCACAATGAGCAGTTCTTC,CASSQEGTATHNEQFF
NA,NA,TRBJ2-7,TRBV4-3,TGCGCCAGCAGCCAAGGATATGGGGGGCGAGTGAACGAGCAGTACTTC,CASSQGYGGRVNEQYF
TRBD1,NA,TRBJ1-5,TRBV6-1,TGTGCCAGCAGTGGGGGGACAGGGGGAACTTATAGCAATCAGCCCCAGCATTTT,CASSGGTGGTYSNQPQHF
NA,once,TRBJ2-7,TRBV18,TGTGCCAGCTCACCCCCCGGACCTAGCGAATACGAGCAGTACTTC,CASSPPGPSEYEQYF
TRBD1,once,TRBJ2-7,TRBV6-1,TGTGCCAGCAGTGAAGCGGTGCTGCGAGGGACAGGGGTCCACGAGCAGTACTTC,CASSEAVLRGTGVHEQYF
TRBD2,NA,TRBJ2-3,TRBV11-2,TGTGCCAGCAGCCGGACTAGCGGCACAGATACGCAGTATTTT,CASSRTSGTDTQYF
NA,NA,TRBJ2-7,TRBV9,TGTGCCAGCAGCGTTTGCTTTGTGGTTGGAAGAGGGGCCTACGAGCAGTACTTC,CASSVCFVVGRGAYEQYF
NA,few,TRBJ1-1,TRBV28,TGTGCCAGCAGCCCGTCAGGGTGGAGGACCCAGAACACTGAAGCTTTCTTT,CASSPSGWRTQNTEAFF
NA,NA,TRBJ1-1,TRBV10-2,TGCGCCAGCAGTGGGAAGACAAGTGGTGAAGCTTTCTTT,CASSGKTSGEAFF
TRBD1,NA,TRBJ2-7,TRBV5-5,TGTGCCAGCAGCTTGGGCCTGGACAGGGTCTACGAGCAGTACTTC,CASSLGLDRVYEQYF
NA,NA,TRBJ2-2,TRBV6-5,TGTGCCAGCAGTCAGCATATGAACACCGGGGAGCTGTTTTTT,CASSQHMNTGELFF
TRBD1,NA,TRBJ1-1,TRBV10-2,TGCGCCAGCAGCCCACAGGGGTTTAACACTGAAGCTTTCTTT,CASSPQGFNTEAFF